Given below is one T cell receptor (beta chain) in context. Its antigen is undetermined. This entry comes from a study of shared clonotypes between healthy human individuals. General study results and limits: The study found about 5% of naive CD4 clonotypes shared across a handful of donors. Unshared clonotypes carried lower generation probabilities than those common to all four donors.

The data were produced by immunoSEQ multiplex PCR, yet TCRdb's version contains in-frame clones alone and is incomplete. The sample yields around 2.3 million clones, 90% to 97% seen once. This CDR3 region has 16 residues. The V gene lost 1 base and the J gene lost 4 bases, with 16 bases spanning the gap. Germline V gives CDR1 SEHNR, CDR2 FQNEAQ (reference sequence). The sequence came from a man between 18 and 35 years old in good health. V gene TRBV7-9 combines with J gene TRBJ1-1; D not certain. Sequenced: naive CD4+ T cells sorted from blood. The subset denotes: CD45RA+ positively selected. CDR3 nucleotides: TGTGCCAGCAGCTTAGAGGTGGATTTGCGCGGCACTGAAGCTTTCTTT. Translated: CASSLEVDLRGTEAFF.